The sequence of this T cell receptor (beta chain) was determined in a study of blood T cell repertoires in COVID-19 (TCRdb year 2020). Looking at the study overall: Samples covering the acute and convalescent phases of COVID-19 were provided by collaborators in the United States, Italy and Spain. The prospective study material was composed of cDNA or gDNA derived from T cells, B-cell-depleted T cells, or PBMCs. The dataset comprised deeply sampled blood TCRbeta repertoires from subjects exposed to, actively infected with, or recovered from COVID-19. The repertoires were released in a freely available public database meant as a resource for research on the immune response to SARS-CoV-2. The samples were drawn from two sources: the first 160 participants of the ongoing ImmuneRACE study, and some 1,300 subjects contributed by 6 global collaborators. The sample metadata nearly always contained a de-identified subject ID, COVID-19 status, age in years and sex. Where available, HLA class I and class II types were obtained from metadata supplied by the sample provider rather than from assay-based typing.

The immunoSEQ Assay, a bias-controlled multiplex PCR, was used to amplify TCRbeta CDR3 regions from genomic DNA. The published analysis was carried out like this. The number of nucleated cells in each sample was estimated from the amplification of reference gene primers within the assay. To quantify the absolute abundance of each unique TCRbeta CDR3 rearrangement, sequence reads were collapsed and filtered. For each sample, productive Simpson clonality was calculated by taking the square root of Simpson's diversity index across productive rearrangements. TCRdb provides this immuneACCESS table in a form limited to in-frame rearrangements. Some clones are lacking; in checked studies, under half of them reflect an unresolved V gene, and why the rest are absent is not known. V and J calls and clone size are given by that table; D and trimming were obtained from the DNA. Across this sample there are approximately 270,000 clones, with roughly 85% seen only once. 9.5% to 12% of the sample belongs to the ten largest clones.

The CDR3 numbers 13 residues from cysteine through phenylalanine. Left in the record is the CDR3 DNA by itself, 39 bases read in frame from the first base. For CDR1 and CDR2, the germline V gene (reference sequence) lists SGHKS and YYEKEE. At the junction V is shortened by 4 bases and J by 2 bases, with 9 bases in between. Whole blood was collected in K2EDTA tubes by collaborating institutions according to the institutions' own protocols. Collaborator samples were shipped for TCRbeta analysis as frozen whole blood, isolated PBMCs, or DNA extracted from either sample type. Note on this clone: It lacks a known antigen. No base-level quality is on record; no much larger clone is a single base apart.

Broader findings and caveats from the paper: How much clinical and demographic metadata was included differed by source and by participant, and the metadata was provided uncurated.

The V gene is TRBV5-5 and the J gene is TRBJ1-2, with the D gene not confidently named. Sample: peripheral blood. The receptor's source is a woman aged 70-85 years with acute or convalescent COVID-19. The encoded CDR3 is CASSPRGNYGYTF. The bases are TGTGCCAGCAGCCCCCGCGGGAACTATGGCTACACCTTC.